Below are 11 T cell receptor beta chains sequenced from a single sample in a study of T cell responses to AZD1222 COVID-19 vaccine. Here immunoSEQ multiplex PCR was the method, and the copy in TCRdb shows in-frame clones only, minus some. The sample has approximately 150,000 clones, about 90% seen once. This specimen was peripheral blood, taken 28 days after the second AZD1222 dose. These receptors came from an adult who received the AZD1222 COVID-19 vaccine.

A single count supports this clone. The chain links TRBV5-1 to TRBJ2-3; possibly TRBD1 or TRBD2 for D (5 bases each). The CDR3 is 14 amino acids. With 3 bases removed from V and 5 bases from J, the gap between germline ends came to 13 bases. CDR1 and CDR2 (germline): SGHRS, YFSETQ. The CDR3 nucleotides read TGCGCCAGCAGCTACGGGACGGCCCGAGATACGCAGTATTTT. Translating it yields CASSYGTARDTQYF.

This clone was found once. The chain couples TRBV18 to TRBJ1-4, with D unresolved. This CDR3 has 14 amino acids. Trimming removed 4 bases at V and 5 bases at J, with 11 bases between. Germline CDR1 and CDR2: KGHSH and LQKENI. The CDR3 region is CASSRFPVNEKLFF. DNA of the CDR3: TGTGCCAGCTCACGATTCCCGGTGAATGAAAAACTGTTTTTT.

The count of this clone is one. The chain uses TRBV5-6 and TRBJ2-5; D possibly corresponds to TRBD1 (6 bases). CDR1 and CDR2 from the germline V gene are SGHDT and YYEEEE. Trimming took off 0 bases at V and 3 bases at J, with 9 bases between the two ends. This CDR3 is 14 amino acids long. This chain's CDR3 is CASSLVDRKETQYF. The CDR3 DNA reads TGTGCCAGCAGCTTGGTCGACAGGAAAGAGACCCAGTACTTC.

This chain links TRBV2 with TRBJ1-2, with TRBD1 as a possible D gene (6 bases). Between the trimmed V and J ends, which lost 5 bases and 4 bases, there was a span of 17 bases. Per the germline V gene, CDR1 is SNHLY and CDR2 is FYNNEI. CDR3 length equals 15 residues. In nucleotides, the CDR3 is TGTGCCAGCAGTACCCGAAAGGCAGGGGTCTATGGCTACACCTTC. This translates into CASSTRKAGVYGYTF.

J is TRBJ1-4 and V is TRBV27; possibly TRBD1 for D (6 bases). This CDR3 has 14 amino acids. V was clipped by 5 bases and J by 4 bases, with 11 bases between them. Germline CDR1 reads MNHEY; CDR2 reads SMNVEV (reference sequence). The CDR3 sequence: CASSIRQDNEKLFF. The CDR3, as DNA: TGTGCCAGCAGTATCCGACAGGATAATGAAAAACTGTTTTTT.

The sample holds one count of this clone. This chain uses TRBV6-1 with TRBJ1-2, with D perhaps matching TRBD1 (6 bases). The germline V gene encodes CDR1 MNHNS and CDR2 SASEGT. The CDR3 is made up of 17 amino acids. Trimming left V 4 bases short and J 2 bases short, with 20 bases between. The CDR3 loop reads CASSVDLGQGHNYGYTF. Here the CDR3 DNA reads TGTGCCAGCAGTGTCGATTTGGGGCAGGGGCACAACTATGGCTACACCTTC.

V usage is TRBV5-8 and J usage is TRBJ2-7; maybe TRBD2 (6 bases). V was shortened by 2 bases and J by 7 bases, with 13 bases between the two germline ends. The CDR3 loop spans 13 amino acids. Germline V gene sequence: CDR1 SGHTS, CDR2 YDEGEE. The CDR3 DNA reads TGTGCCAGCAGCTTTTTGCTTGGGAGGGAGCAGTACTTC. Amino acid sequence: CASSFLLGREQYF.

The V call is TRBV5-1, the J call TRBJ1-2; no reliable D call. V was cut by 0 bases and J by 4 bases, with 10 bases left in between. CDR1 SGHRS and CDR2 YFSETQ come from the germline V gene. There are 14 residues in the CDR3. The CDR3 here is CASSLGSDLYGYTF. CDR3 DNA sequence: TGCGCCAGCAGCTTGGGCAGCGACCTCTATGGCTACACCTTC. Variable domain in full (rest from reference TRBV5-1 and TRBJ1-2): KAGVTQTPRYLIKTRGQQVTLSCSPISGHRSVSWYQQTPGQGLQFLFEYFSETQRNKGNFPGRFSGRQFSNSRSEMNVSTLELGDSALYLCASSLGSDLYGYTFGSGTRLTVV.

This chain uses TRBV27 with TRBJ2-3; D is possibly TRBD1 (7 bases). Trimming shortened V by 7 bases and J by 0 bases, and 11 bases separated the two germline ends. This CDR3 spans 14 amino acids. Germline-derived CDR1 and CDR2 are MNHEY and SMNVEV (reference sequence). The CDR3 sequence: CASTSGGSTDTQYF. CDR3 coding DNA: TGTGCCAGCACCTCAGGGGGGAGCACAGATACGCAGTATTTT.

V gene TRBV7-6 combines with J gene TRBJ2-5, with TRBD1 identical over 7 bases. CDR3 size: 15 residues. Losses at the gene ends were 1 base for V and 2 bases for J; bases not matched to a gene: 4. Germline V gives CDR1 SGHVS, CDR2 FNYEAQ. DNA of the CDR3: TGTGCCAGCAGCTTAGAAACGGGACAGCAAGAGACCCAGTACTTC. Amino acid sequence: CASSLETGQQETQYF.

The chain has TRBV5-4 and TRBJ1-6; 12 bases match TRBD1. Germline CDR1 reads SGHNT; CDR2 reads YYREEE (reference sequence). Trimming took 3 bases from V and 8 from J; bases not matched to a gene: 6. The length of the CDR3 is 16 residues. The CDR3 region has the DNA TGTGCCAGCAGCTCCCGGGACAGGGGGCTTGATTCACCCCTCCACTTT. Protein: CASSSRDRGLDSPLHF.